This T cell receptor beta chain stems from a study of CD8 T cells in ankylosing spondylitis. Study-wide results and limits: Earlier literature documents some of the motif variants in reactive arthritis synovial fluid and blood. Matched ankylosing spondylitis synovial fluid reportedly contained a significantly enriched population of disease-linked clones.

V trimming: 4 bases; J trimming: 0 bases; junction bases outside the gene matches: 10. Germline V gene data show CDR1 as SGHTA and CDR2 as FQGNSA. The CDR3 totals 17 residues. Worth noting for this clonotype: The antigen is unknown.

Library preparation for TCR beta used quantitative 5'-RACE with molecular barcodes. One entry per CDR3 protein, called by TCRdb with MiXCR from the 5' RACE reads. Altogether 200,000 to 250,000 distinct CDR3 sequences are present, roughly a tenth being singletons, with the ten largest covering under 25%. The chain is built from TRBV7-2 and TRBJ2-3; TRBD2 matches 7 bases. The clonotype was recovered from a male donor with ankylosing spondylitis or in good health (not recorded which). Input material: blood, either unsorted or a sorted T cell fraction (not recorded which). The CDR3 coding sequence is TGTGCCAGCAGCTCTCTGGTGCGGGGGACTAGCACAGATACGCAGTATTTT. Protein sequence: CASSSLVRGTSTDTQYF.